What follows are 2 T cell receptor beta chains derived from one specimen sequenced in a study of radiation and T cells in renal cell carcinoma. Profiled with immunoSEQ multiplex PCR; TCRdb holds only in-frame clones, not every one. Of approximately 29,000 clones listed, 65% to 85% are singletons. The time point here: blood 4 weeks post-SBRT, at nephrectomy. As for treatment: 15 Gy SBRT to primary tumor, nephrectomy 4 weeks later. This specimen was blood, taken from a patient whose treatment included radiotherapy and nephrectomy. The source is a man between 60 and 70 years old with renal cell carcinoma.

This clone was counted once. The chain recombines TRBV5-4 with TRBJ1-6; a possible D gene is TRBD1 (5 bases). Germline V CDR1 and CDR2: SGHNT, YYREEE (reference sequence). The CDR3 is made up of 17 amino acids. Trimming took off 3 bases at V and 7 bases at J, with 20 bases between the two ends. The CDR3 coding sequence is TGTGCCAGCAGCTCGGGAGAGGCAGGGCGGGGAAATTCACCCCTCCACTTT. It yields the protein CASSSGEAGRGNSPLHF.

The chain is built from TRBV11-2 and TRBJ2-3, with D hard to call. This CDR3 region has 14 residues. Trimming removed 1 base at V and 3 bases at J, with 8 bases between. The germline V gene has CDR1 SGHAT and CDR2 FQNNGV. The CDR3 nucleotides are TGTGCCAGCAGCTTAGGGCTCATTACAGATACGCAGTATTTT. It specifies CASSLGLITDTQYF.